The 19 T cell receptor beta chains given below trace back to one sample, sequenced in a study of blood T cell repertoires in COVID-19. Sequencing used immunoSEQ multiplex PCR; TCRdb keeps in-frame clones, though not all of them. The sample holds 250,000 to 300,000 clones, under 95% seen once. Specimen: PBMCs or T cells enriched from blood (not recorded which). These receptors were taken from a middle-aged woman with acute COVID-19.

The DNA for the CDR3 is TGCGCCAGCAGCTTGCTTGGTGAGCTGGTCGGTGAAGCTTTCTTT. It translates to CASSLLGELVGEAFF. This chain links TRBV5-1 with TRBJ1-1; no reliable D call. The CDR3 runs 15 residues. The V gene's germline CDR1 is SGHRS and CDR2 YFSETQ. The ends were cut back, 1 base at V and 7 bases at J, with 17 bases in the middle.

The chain has TRBV11-3 and TRBJ2-5; 14 bases are shared with TRBD2. Losses at the gene ends were 4 bases for V and 4 bases for J; bases not matched to a gene: 5. Germline V gene sequence: CDR1 SGHNT, CDR2 YENEEA. The CDR3 is made up of 16 amino acids. The CDR3 DNA reads TGTGCCAGCAGCTGGGGACTAGCGGGAGTGGGAGAGACCCAGTACTTC. Translating gives CASSWGLAGVGETQYF.

This clone was counted between two and nine times. The CDR3: CAWSLGQGHEQYF. As DNA, the CDR3 is TGTGCCTGGAGCCTCGGGCAGGGCCACGAGCAGTACTTC. V is TRBV30 and J is TRBJ2-7, with a tentative D call TRBD1 (5 bases). This CDR3 is 13 amino acids long. The ends were cut back, 3 bases at V and 5 bases at J, with 14 bases in the middle. Germline assignment: CDR1 GTSNPN and CDR2 SVGIG (reference sequence).

The chain joins TRBV4-1 to TRBJ2-7; TRBD2 agrees at 7 bases. The CDR3 length is 16 residues. Trimming took 1 base from V and 3 from J; bases not matched to a gene: 9. Germline V lookup: CDR1 MGHRA, CDR2 YSYEKL. The CDR3 region is CASSQGSASGLYEQYF. The DNA for the CDR3 is TGCGCCAGCAGCCAAGGGTCTGCTAGCGGCCTCTACGAGCAGTACTTC.

The gene calls are TRBV5-8 and TRBJ2-1; 7 bases map to TRBD2. From germline, CDR1 is SGHTS and CDR2 YDEGEE. V trimming: 4 bases; J trimming: 7 bases; junction bases outside the gene matches: 8. CDR3 length: 14 amino acids. CDR3 DNA sequence: TGTGCCAGCAGCCCCGGGACTAAGGCGAATGAGCAGTTCTTC. Translated, it gives CASSPGTKANEQFF.

A single count supports this clone. The V call is TRBV30, the J call TRBJ1-2, with D uncertain. V was shortened by 4 bases and J by 8 bases, with 20 bases between the two germline ends. Germline CDR1 is GTSNPN and CDR2 is SVGIG (reference sequence). The CDR3 length is 14 residues. CDR3 sequence reads: CAWTLDPGKRGYTF. CDR3 nucleotide sequence: TGTGCCTGGACCCTCGATCCGGGGAAACGGGGCTACACCTTC.

The rearrangement uses TRBV15 and TRBJ2-5; maybe TRBD2 (6 bases). The germline V gene has CDR1 LNHNV and CDR2 YYDKDF (reference sequence). V was trimmed by 8 bases and J by 4 bases, leaving 11 bases between them. The CDR3 length is 12 residues. The CDR3 sequence is CATGEVGETQYF. The CDR3, as DNA: TGTGCCACCGGGGAGGTCGGAGAGACCCAGTACTTC.

V gene TRBV11-3 combines with J gene TRBJ2-3, with 8 bases aligning to TRBD2. Losses at the gene ends were 3 bases for V and 0 bases for J; bases not matched to a gene: 5. The CDR3 is made up of 16 amino acids. Germline V gene lookup returns CDR1 SGHNT and CDR2 YENEEA. The CDR3 nucleotides read TGTGCCAGCAGCTTTTTAGCGGGGCCCAGCACAGATACGCAGTATTTT. Translation gives CASSFLAGPSTDTQYF.

V usage is TRBV27 and J usage is TRBJ2-2; a possible D gene is TRBD2 (6 bases). V shed 3 bases and J shed 4 bases, with 15 bases lying between them. Germline V gene lookup returns CDR1 MNHEY and CDR2 SMNVEV (reference sequence). This CDR3 is 16 amino acids long. The CDR3 region is CASSLWGDLPTGELFF. The CDR3 coding sequence is TGTGCCAGCAGTTTGTGGGGGGACCTGCCCACCGGGGAGCTGTTTTTT.

J is TRBJ1-4 and V is TRBV2, with D unresolved. The CDR3 covers 10 residues. V lost 9 bases to trimming and J lost 7 bases, with 6 bases between them. Germline V gene sequence: CDR1 SNHLY, CDR2 FYNNEI. The CDR3 region has the DNA TGTGCCAGTCTCGGTGAAAAACTGTTTTTT. This translates into CASLGEKLFF.

This sequence joins TRBV5-1 and TRBJ2-7; the match to TRBD2 covers 11 bases. Losses at the gene ends were 5 bases for V and 5 bases for J; bases not matched to a gene: 9. The CDR3 has 15 amino acids. The germline V gene encodes CDR1 SGHRS and CDR2 YFSETQ. CDR3 sequence reads: CASSRLTSGTDEQYF. In DNA form, the CDR3 reads TGCGCCAGCAGTCGTTTGACTAGCGGGACGGACGAGCAGTACTTC.

The gene calls are TRBV7-2 and TRBJ2-3; the match to TRBD2 covers 9 bases. With 1 base clipped from V and 6 bases from J, the junction kept 11 bases outside the gene matches. This CDR3 contains 17 residues. Germline CDR1 is SGHTA and CDR2 is FQGNSA. CDR3 protein: CASSLGRAGGLRDTQYF. The CDR3, as DNA: TGTGCCAGCAGCTTAGGACGGGCGGGAGGGCTTAGGGATACGCAGTATTTT.

The CDR3 sequence is CASSPNKQETYNEQFF. The CDR3 DNA follows: TGTGCCAGCAGTCCAAATAAACAGGAAACCTACAATGAGCAGTTCTTC. The chain combines TRBV21-1 with TRBJ2-1; TRBD1, the table's D call, was not compared with the DNA. TRBV21-1 counts as a pseudogene. This CDR3 spans 16 amino acids.

This clone was detected once. The J gene is TRBJ2-1, the V gene TRBV3-1 (or the pseudogene TRBV3-2); a weak D match, TRBD2 (5 bases). Deletions cut 4 bases from V and 0 bases from J, with 16 bases between. Germline V gives CDR1 LGHDT, CDR2 YNNKEL (reference sequence). This CDR3 comprises 17 residues. In DNA, the CDR3 is TGTGCCAGCAGCCGCCGCCCCCCCGGGAACTCCTACAATGAGCAGTTCTTC. Residues: CASSRRPPGNSYNEQFF.

In the case of this clone: Different DNA sequences within this sample yield the same CDR3. This rearrangement joins TRBV18 to TRBJ1-1; weak D call: TRBD1 (6 bases). The V gene's germline CDR1 is KGHSH and CDR2 LQKENI. V gave up 3 bases and J gave up 0 bases, with 8 bases separating them. The CDR3 is 14 amino acids. CDR3 bases: TGTGCCAGCTCACCCGACAGGATGAACACTGAAGCTTTCTTT. Protein: CASSPDRMNTEAFF.

The V gene is TRBV27, the J gene TRBJ2-7, with 8 bases fitting TRBD1. Per germline, CDR1 MNHEY and CDR2 SMNVEV (reference sequence). CDR3 size: 16 residues. Germline trimming cut 3 bases from V and 4 bases from J; bases unmatched to any gene: 11. Written as DNA, the CDR3 is TGTGCCAGCAGTTTTATATGGACAGGGATAATATACGAGCAGTACTTC. Its translation is CASSFIWTGIIYEQYF.

V and J are TRBV5-4 and TRBJ2-1; 14 nucleotides line up with TRBD2. V trimming: 0 bases; J trimming: 8 bases; junction bases outside the gene matches: 4. Germline CDR1 is SGHNT and CDR2 is YYREEE (reference sequence). The length of the CDR3 is 16 residues. The CDR3 bases are TGTGCCAGCAGCTTGGAGGGACTAGCGGGAGTCGATGAGCAGTTCTTC. Translating gives CASSLEGLAGVDEQFF.

The chain carries TRBV5-1 and TRBJ1-1; D gene uncertain. The V end lost 0 bases, the J end lost 0 bases, and 6 bases lay between the germline ends. The germline gives CDR1 SGHRS, CDR2 YFSETQ. This CDR3 comprises 14 residues. The CDR3 protein is CASSLANLNTEAFF. The CDR3 DNA reads TGCGCCAGCAGCTTGGCGAACTTGAACACTGAAGCTTTCTTT.

The chain links TRBV7-3 to TRBJ2-1, with 9 bases lining up with TRBD2. After removal of 5 bases from V and 2 bases from J, the junction contained 16 bases not matched to a gene. CDR1 SGHTA and CDR2 FQGTGA come from the germline V gene. The CDR3 sequence is 19 residues long. CDR3 DNA: TGTGCCAGCAGCCCCTCCCCATTAGGGCGGGAGGGAACCTACAATGAGCAGTTCTTC. Its translation: CASSPSPLGREGTYNEQFF.